The present T cell receptor (beta chain) was sequenced within a study of T cells in Graves' hyperthyroidism and ophthalmopathy. Broader study findings: A model of 13 V-J features distinguished ophthalmopathy from stable hyperthyroidism.

Used for diagnoses were clinical symptoms, serum thyroxine and TRAb, thyroid ultrasound and orbital computed tomography. CDR1 and CDR2 from the germline V gene are SGHRS and YFSETQ. The ends lost 7 bases at V and 1 base at J; junction bases unmatched: 4. CDR3 size: 14 residues. RNA transcripts provided the source from which TCR beta CDR3 regions were amplified. First-round RT-PCR of the TCR CDR3 relied on the HTBI primer set. TCRdb re-called the multiplex PCR reads through MiXCR, storing one row per CDR3 protein. Of around 660,000 distinct CDR3 sequences in the sample, 45% were seen once. This clonotype was counted only a few times. The target antigen is unknown.

The TCR sequence derives from an adult man with Graves' disease, either hyperthyroidism or ophthalmopathy (not recorded which). The sequenced material came from peripheral blood or thyroid tissue (not recorded which). J is TRBJ2-7 and V is TRBV5-1; 11 bases are a match to TRBD2. The CDR3 sequence: CASATSGGSYEQYF. The CDR3 DNA follows: TGCGCCAGCGCCACTAGCGGGGGATCCTACGAGCAGTACTTC.